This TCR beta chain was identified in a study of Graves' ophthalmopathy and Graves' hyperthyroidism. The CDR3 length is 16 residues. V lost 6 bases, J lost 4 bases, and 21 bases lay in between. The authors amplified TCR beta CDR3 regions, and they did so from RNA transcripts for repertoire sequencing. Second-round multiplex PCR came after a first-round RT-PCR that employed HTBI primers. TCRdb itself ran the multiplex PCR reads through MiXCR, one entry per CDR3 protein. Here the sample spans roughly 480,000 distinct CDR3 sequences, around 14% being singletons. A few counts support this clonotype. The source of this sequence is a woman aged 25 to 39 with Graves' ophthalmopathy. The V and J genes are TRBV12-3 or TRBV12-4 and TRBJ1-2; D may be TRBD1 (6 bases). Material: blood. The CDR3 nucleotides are TGTGCCAGCAGCCCTAACTCACCCGGACAGACCTATGGCTACACCTTC. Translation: CASSPNSPGQTYGYTF.